Listed here are 20 T cell receptor beta chains from one sample, sequenced in a study of metastatic and nonmetastatic thyroid tumors. With MiXCR, TCRdb called clones anew from the PCR reads. Found here are tens of thousands of clones, 16% of them singletons; the top ten hold roughly 10%. No treatment of any kind had been given to any patient before thyroid surgery. Sequencing was carried out using tumor tissue. The receptors come from a female donor with papillary thyroid cancer or a benign thyroid nodule (not recorded which). Some clones in this sample may be carry-over from other donors' samples.

The chain joins TRBV6-2 or TRBV6-3 to TRBJ2-7, with 7 bases fitting TRBD1. The V and J ends lost 0 bases and 0 bases, in that order; junction bases with no gene match: 8. CDR3 size: 17 residues. From germline, CDR1 is MNHEY and CDR2 SVGEGT. CDR3 coding DNA: TGTGCCAGCAGTTACTCGAAGACAGGGAAAGACTCCTACGAGCAGTACTTC. This encodes CASSYSKTGKDSYEQYF.

Ten or more counts support this clone. Since a much larger clone is just one base distant, this may be a read error. The chain couples TRBV5-1 to TRBJ1-1, with 8 positions matching TRBD1. Germline lookup yields CDR1 SGHRS and CDR2 YFSETQ. Germline trimming cut 0 bases from V and 7 bases from J; bases unmatched to any gene: 14. The CDR3 is made up of 17 amino acids. CDR3 region: CASSLGPGAGGLDEAFF. The CDR3 DNA reads TGCGCCAGCAGCTTGGGGCCGGGGGCAGGGGGCTTAGATGAAGCTTTCTTT.

This clone qualifies as medium-sized (0.01 to 0.1%). A much more abundant neighbour one base away suggests this may be a read error. V is TRBV12-3 or TRBV12-4 and J is TRBJ2-7; D could derive from TRBD1 or TRBD2 (7 bases each). The CDR3 has 15 amino acids. V was clipped by 2 bases and J by 4 bases, with 15 bases between them. CDR3 protein: CASSLSRGGEYEQYF. CDR3 nucleotides: TGTGCCAGCAGTTTAAGCAGGGGGGGGGAGTACGAGCAGTACTTC.

This clone was observed many times. This chain connects TRBV7-9 to TRBJ1-1; no firm D call. Trimming cost V 2 bases and J 7 bases, with 17 bases left between them. This CDR3 is built from 15 residues. The germline gives CDR1 SEHNR, CDR2 FQNEAQ (reference sequence). The CDR3 protein is CASSLLPAPAGEAFF. CDR3 DNA sequence: TGTGCCAGCAGCTTATTGCCTGCCCCGGCGGGTGAAGCTTTCTTT.

Notes on this clone: The conserved final phenylalanine or tryptophan is absent from the CDR3, which likely points to a read error. The chain combines TRBV24-1 with TRBJ1-2; 8 bases fit TRBD1. Trimming removed 9 bases from V and 5 bases from J; junction bases left unmatched: 7. Germline CDR1 and CDR2: KGHDR and SFDVKD. CDR3 length: 13 residues. CDR3 sequence (DNA): TGTGCCACCGCAGGACAGGGAGGATATGGCTACACCATC. Its translation is CATAGQGGYGYTI.

This clone was counted many times. The V and J genes are TRBV7-2 and TRBJ2-7, with 9 bases that match TRBD2. In germline, CDR1 is SGHTA, CDR2 FQGNSA. The CDR3 spans 15 residues. Unmatched junction bases numbered 9, after V lost 5 bases and J lost 4 bases. Written as DNA, the CDR3 is TGTGCCAGCAGCAGGACTAGCGCCCCAGAATACGAGCAGTACTTC. Its translation: CASSRTSAPEYEQYF.

The table lists this clone with many counts. The chain joins TRBV20-1 to TRBJ1-5, with D uncertain. This CDR3 contains 15 residues. The germline CDR1 and CDR2 sequences are DFQATT and SNEGSKA (reference sequence). V lost 1 base and J lost 3, with 13 bases in between. The CDR3 DNA is TGCAGTGCTAGAGTAATTGAGCAGACCAATCAGCCCCAGCATTTT. Translated: CSARVIEQTNQPQHF.

This clone was counted many times. The gene calls are TRBV20-1 and TRBJ1-1; possible D gene TRBD1, 5 bases. The V gene's germline CDR1 is DFQATT and CDR2 SNEGSKA (reference sequence). V was clipped by 5 bases and J by 4 bases, with 17 bases between them. The CDR3 sequence is 14 residues long. CDR3 DNA sequence: TGCAGTGCTCTTTTACCCATGGGGGGCACTGAAGCTTTCTTT. It specifies CSALLPMGGTEAFF.

The gene calls are TRBV12-3 or TRBV12-4 and TRBJ2-3; no definite D call. The CDR3 loop spans 14 amino acids. V was trimmed by 3 bases and J by 1 base, leaving 8 bases between them. For the CDR3, the DNA is TGTGCCAGCAGTTTTCGGGTTCGCACAGATACGCAGTATTTT. Its protein is CASSFRVRTDTQYF.

This clone was counted many times. The chain couples TRBV12-3 or TRBV12-4 to TRBJ1-1, with D possibly being TRBD1 (6 bases). V dropped 7 bases and J dropped 1 base, with 16 bases sitting between them. The CDR3 totals 15 residues. CDR3 sequence: CASTQTGGANTEAFF. The CDR3 bases are TGTGCCAGCACCCAAACCGGGGGCGCGAACACTGAAGCTTTCTTT.

This clone was picked up many times. The V call is TRBV9, the J call TRBJ2-7, with 11 bases fitting TRBD2. The CDR3 extends over 14 amino acids. CDR1 and CDR2 from the germline V gene are SGDLS and YYNGEE. Losses at the gene ends were 3 bases for V and 3 bases for J; bases not matched to a gene: 2. The CDR3 DNA reads TGTGCCAGCAGCGCTAGCGGGAGGCACTACGAGCAGTACTTC. Translation gives CASSASGRHYEQYF. Using reference TRBV9 and TRBJ2-7 for the parts outside the CDR3, the full variable domain is DSGVTQTPKHLITATGQRVTLRCSPRSGDLSVYWYQQSLDQGLQFLIQYYNGEERAKGNILERFSAQQFPDLHSELNLSSLELGDSALYFCASSASGRHYEQYFGPGTRLTVT.

J is TRBJ2-5 and V is TRBV5-1, with 7 bases matching TRBD1. The germline CDR1 and CDR2 sequences are SGHRS and YFSETQ. V lost 5 bases, J lost 7 bases, and 8 bases stayed unmatched. This CDR3 comprises 13 residues. This CDR3 is CASRLGTGVTQYF. The CDR3 bases are TGCGCCAGCAGGCTAGGTACAGGGGTGACCCAGTACTTC.

In this sample, this clone turned up many times. CDR3 loop: CAISESVGTDTQYF. As DNA, the CDR3 is TGTGCCATCAGTGAGTCGGTCGGCACAGATACGCAGTATTTT. The chain has TRBV10-3 and TRBJ2-3; D is undetermined. The CDR3 extends over 14 amino acids. The V end lost 0 bases, the J end lost 1 base, and 5 bases lay between the germline ends. Germline lookup yields CDR1 ENHRY and CDR2 SYGVKD.

This clone was observed many times. The genes are TRBV20-1 and TRBJ2-3; TRBD2 is a possible D gene (6 bases). CDR3 size: 19 residues. From germline, CDR1 is DFQATT and CDR2 SNEGSKA (reference sequence). V dropped 4 bases and J dropped 2 bases, with 28 bases sitting between them. Here the CDR3 reads CSATPSDKYPERNTDTQYF. In nucleotides, the CDR3 is TGCAGTGCTACCCCTAGCGACAAGTACCCCGAAAGGAACACAGATACGCAGTATTTT.

V usage is TRBV7-2 and J usage is TRBJ2-7, with a possible D match to TRBD1 (6 bases). CDR3 size: 15 residues. V was shortened by 5 bases and J by 2 bases, with 16 bases between the two germline ends. Germline V gene data show CDR1 as SGHTA and CDR2 as FQGNSA. CDR3 bases: TGTGCCAGCAGCCGACTCGTACAGGGAGCCTACGAGCAGTACTTC. It encodes CASSRLVQGAYEQYF.

This clone was seen ten or more times. V usage is TRBV4-2 and J usage is TRBJ2-1; 11 nucleotides match TRBD2. J was trimmed by 0 bases and V by 4 bases; bases with no gene match: 11. Germline-derived CDR1 and CDR2 are LGHNA and YNFKEQ. There are 19 residues in the CDR3. CDR3 sequence (DNA): TGTGCCAGCAGCCCATTTGGCCTAGCGGGGGGAAACTCCTACAATGAGCAGTTCTTC. Residues: CASSPFGLAGGNSYNEQFF.

This clone was detected many times. V usage is TRBV20-1 and J usage is TRBJ1-6; D ambiguous. This CDR3 region has 15 residues. Germline V gene sequence: CDR1 DFQATT, CDR2 SNEGSKA (reference sequence). Deletions cut 8 bases from V and 0 bases from J, with 14 bases between. CDR3 protein: CSPGQKSSYNSPLHF. The CDR3 coding sequence is TGCAGTCCCGGGCAGAAAAGCTCCTATAATTCACCCCTCCACTTT.

In its sample, this clone was seen many times. This chain links TRBV18 with TRBJ1-1, with D possibly being TRBD1 (6 bases). In germline, CDR1 is KGHSH, CDR2 LQKENI. Trimming cost V 5 bases and J 6 bases, with 10 bases left between them. The CDR3 has 12 residues. CDR3 sequence reads: CASSKGGPEAFF. The DNA for the CDR3 is TGTGCCAGCTCAAAGGGGGGGCCTGAAGCTTTCTTT.

This clone was counted many times. The rearrangement joins TRBV7-8 to TRBJ1-6; no clear D. V shed 3 bases and J shed 5 bases, with 2 bases lying between them. Germline V gene sequence: CDR1 SGHVS, CDR2 FQNEAQ. This CDR3 comprises 12 residues. The CDR3 coding sequence is TGTGCCAGCAGCTTGGATAATTCACCCCTCCACTTT. Its protein is CASSLDNSPLHF.

This clone appeared many times. For the CDR3, the DNA is TGTGCCACCCCTAGGTTGGGACTAGTCGGGAATGAGCAGTTCTTC. Protein: CATPRLGLVGNEQFF. This chain joins TRBV2 and TRBJ2-1; 8 nucleotides agree with TRBD2. The CDR3 has 15 residues. Losses at the gene ends were 10 bases for V and 7 bases for J; bases not matched to a gene: 15. Germline lookup yields CDR1 SNHLY and CDR2 FYNNEI.